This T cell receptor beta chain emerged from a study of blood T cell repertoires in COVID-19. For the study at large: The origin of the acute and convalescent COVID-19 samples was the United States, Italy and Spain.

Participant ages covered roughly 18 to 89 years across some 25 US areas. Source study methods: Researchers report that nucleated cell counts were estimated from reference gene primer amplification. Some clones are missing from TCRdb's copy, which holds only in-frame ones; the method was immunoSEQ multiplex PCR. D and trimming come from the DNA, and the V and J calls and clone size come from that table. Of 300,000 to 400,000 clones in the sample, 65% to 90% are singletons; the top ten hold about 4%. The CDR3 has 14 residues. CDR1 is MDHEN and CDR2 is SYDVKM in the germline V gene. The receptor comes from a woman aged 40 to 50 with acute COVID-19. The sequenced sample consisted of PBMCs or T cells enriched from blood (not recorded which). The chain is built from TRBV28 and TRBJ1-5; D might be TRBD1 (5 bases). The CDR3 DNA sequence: TGTGCGGGGAGGGGCCAGGGAGGCAATCAGCCCCAGCATTTT. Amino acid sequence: CAGRGQGGNQPQHF. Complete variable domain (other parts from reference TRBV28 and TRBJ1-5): DVKVTQSSRYLVKRTGEKVFLECVQDMDHENMFWYRQDPGLGLRLIYFSYDVKMKEKGDIPEGYSVSREKKERFSLILESASTNQTSMYLCAGRGQGGNQPQHFGDGTRLSIL.